This T cell receptor (beta chain) was documented in a study of cytomegalovirus exposure and HLA in healthy donors. The PCR had 60 Vbeta and 13 Jbeta primers. The assay was immunoSEQ multiplex PCR, and TCRdb's table has in-frame clones only and misses some. The sample comprises over 150,000 clones, under 90% of which are singletons, and around 5% rests with the top ten. The CDR3 totals 16 residues. CDR1 and CDR2 (germline): MDHEN, SYDVKM. V lost 7 bases and J lost 1, with 17 bases in between. This clone was seen only a few times. Antigen: not known. General study results and limits: It was reported in a later analysis that an Asian-associated ancestry cluster showed fewer N-insertions than the roughly 670-donor mean. Most TCR sequences showed up rarely, but some public TCRs showed up in many donors. Within the data, a cluster of highly shared sequence variants was likely a sequencing artifact.

The TCR comes from a man aged 25 to 40 in good health and CMV-seronegative. The rearrangement links TRBV28 to TRBJ1-5; no firm D call. Material for sequencing was PBMCs. CDR3 sequence (DNA): TGTGCCAGCACCTTACGGGGATTTCAGAGCAATCAGCCCCAGCATTTT. The encoded protein is CASTLRGFQSNQPQHF.